This T cell receptor beta chain was documented in a study of T cell responses to AZD1222 COVID-19 vaccine. About the research overall: Second doses that came at about 4 or about 12 weeks were put together.

The CDR3 has 13 amino acids. Germline assignment: CDR1 GTSNPN and CDR2 SVGIG (reference sequence). V shed 0 bases, J shed 10 bases, and the junction held 5 bases outside the gene matches. For this clone: The target antigen is unknown.

Sequencing used immunoSEQ multiplex PCR; TCRdb keeps in-frame clones, though not all of them. Of 120,000 or so clones listed, less than 95% are singletons. Notes on the study in general: None of the repertoires were sampled until the peak T cell response had passed.

Sequenced here: peripheral blood, sampled on day 0 of AZD1222 vaccination. This TCR came from an adult in good health. V and J are TRBV30 and TRBJ1-2; 10 bases match TRBD1. CDR3 in amino acids: CAWSVTGTGDYTF. The CDR3 DNA follows: TGTGCCTGGAGTGTAACCGGGACAGGGGACTACACCTTC. Complete variable domain (other parts from reference TRBV30 and TRBJ1-2): SQTIHQWPATLVQPVGSPLSLECTVEGTSNPNLYWYRQAAGRGLQLLFYSVGIGQISSEVPQNLSASRPQDRQFILSSKKLLLSDSGFYLCAWSVTGTGDYTFGSGTRLTVV.